These 15 T cell receptor beta chains were all obtained from the same sample, sequenced in a study of metastatic and nonmetastatic thyroid tumors. TCRdb re-analyzed the PCR reads using MiXCR. The sample includes some 93,000 clones, about 13% seen only once; the top ten take approximately 10%. All patients were untreated before thyroid surgery. The sample was blood. The receptors come from a female donor with papillary thyroid cancer or a benign thyroid nodule (not recorded which). Some clones in this sample may be carry-over from other donors' samples.

This clone occurred many times. This chain uses TRBV7-9 with TRBJ2-7, with 7 bases identical to TRBD1. Unmatched junction bases numbered 5, after V lost 5 bases and J lost 4 bases. Germline CDR1 is SEHNR and CDR2 is FQNEAQ (reference sequence). The CDR3 extends over 13 amino acids. The CDR3 reads CASSPGTDYEQYF. The CDR3 nucleotides read TGTGCCAGCAGCCCCGGGACAGATTACGAGCAGTACTTC.

In this sample, this clone turned up many times. The rearrangement links TRBV19 to TRBJ2-4, with a weak D call TRBD1 (6 bases). V was cut by 4 bases and J by 0 bases, with 10 bases left in between. The germline V gene encodes CDR1 LNHDA and CDR2 SQIVND (reference sequence). This CDR3 region has 15 residues. CDR3 bases: TGTGCCAGTAGTACGGGACAATTAGCCAAAAACATTCAGTACTTC. Its translation: CASSTGQLAKNIQYF.

This clone has a count of ten or more. This rearrangement joins TRBV20-1 to TRBJ1-1; D is undetermined. CDR1 and CDR2 (germline): DFQATT, SNEGSKA (reference sequence). Trimming shortened V by 6 bases and J by 1 base, and 12 bases separated the two germline ends. This CDR3 region has 13 residues. The CDR3, as DNA: TGCAGTGCCCTGGCTGTTTCGAACACTGAAGCTTTCTTT. Translating gives CSALAVSNTEAFF.

This clone was counted many times. The rearrangement links TRBV6-1 to TRBJ2-6, with D tentatively TRBD1 (8 bases). The CDR3 spans 18 residues. Per the germline V gene, CDR1 is MNHNS and CDR2 is SASEGT. Trimming took 6 bases from V and 4 from J, leaving 22 bases between them. CDR3 DNA: TGTGCCAGCAGGGGAGCTAACAGGGGGGGGGTCGGGGCCAACGTCCTGACTTTC. It encodes CASRGANRGGVGANVLTF.

This clone was seen many times. V and J are TRBV24-1 and TRBJ2-3; unclear D gene. From germline, CDR1 is KGHDR and CDR2 SFDVKD. This CDR3 is 15 amino acids long. V dropped 2 bases and J dropped 2 bases, with 10 bases sitting between them. Written as DNA, the CDR3 is TGTGCCACCAGTGATTGGGCAGGAAACACAGATACGCAGTATTTT. Its translation: CATSDWAGNTDTQYF.

There are many counts of this clone. V gene TRBV7-6 combines with J gene TRBJ2-7; 8 bases align to TRBD2. The CDR3 totals 15 residues. Germline V gives CDR1 SGHVS, CDR2 FNYEAQ. With V trimmed by 7 bases and J by 0 bases, 8 bases remained unmatched. CDR3 DNA sequence: TGTGCCAGCACCCCGGGGGGGGGTGGCTCCTACGAGCAGTACTTC. Amino acid sequence: CASTPGGGGSYEQYF.

This clone has just a few counts. The chain is built from TRBV28 and TRBJ1-5; D ambiguous. The V end was cut by 2 bases, the J end by 6 bases, with 11 bases between. Germline-derived CDR1 and CDR2 are MDHEN and SYDVKM. The CDR3 runs 14 residues. CDR3 sequence (DNA): TGTGCCAGCAGTTTAGGTTGGGTAAGTCAGCCCCAGCATTTT. It encodes CASSLGWVSQPQHF.

In the case of this clone: One end of the junction fails to match germline, which may point to a read error. Other nucleotide sequences in the sample specify the same CDR3. This rearrangement joins TRBV7-2 to TRBJ2-3; no definite D call. The germline gives CDR1 SGHTA, CDR2 FQGNSA. This CDR3 contains 14 residues. The CDR3, as DNA: TGCGCCAGCAGCCCTTACCCGGACGCAAATACGCAGTATTTT. Amino acid sequence: CASSPYPDANTQYF.

A note on this clone: This sequence may be a read error, since a much larger clone differs from it by one base. Within the sample, other DNA sequences also encode this same CDR3. The chain links TRBV28 to TRBJ1-2, with D unclear. Germline V lookup: CDR1 MDHEN, CDR2 SYDVKM. The V end lost 5 bases, the J end lost 9 bases, and 25 bases lay between the germline ends. This CDR3 is 16 amino acids long. CDR3 amino acids: CASSIQRVTVEYSYTF. The CDR3, as DNA: TGTGCCAGCAGTATCCAGCGGGTTACGGTAGAATATAGCTACACCTTC.

This clone was detected ten times or more. The chain combines TRBV7-2 with TRBJ2-5, with TRBD2 identical over 13 bases. The CDR3 totals 16 residues. The germline CDR1 and CDR2 sequences are SGHTA and FQGNSA. V was clipped by 5 bases and J by 4 bases; unmatched bases: 7. CDR3 residues: CASSATSGRAGETQYF. In nucleotides, the CDR3 is TGTGCCAGCAGCGCCACTAGCGGGAGGGCCGGAGAGACCCAGTACTTC.

This clone has ten or more counts. The chain links TRBV28 to TRBJ1-4; D is uncertain. V dropped 2 bases and J dropped 6 bases, with 1 base sitting between them. Germline V CDR1 and CDR2: MDHEN, SYDVKM. This CDR3 has 11 amino acids. In DNA form, the CDR3 reads TGTGCCAGCAGTTTAGATGAAAAACTGTTTTTT. Encoded protein: CASSLDEKLFF.

This clone has a count of ten or more. A read error may be the cause here, since a much bigger clone is one base away. V is TRBV20-1 and J is TRBJ2-7; TRBD2 matches 7 bases. In germline, CDR1 is DFQATT, CDR2 SNEGSKA (reference sequence). The CDR3 loop spans 15 amino acids. J gave up 5 bases and V 0 bases, and 10 bases lay outside the gene matches. The CDR3 coding sequence is TGCAGTGCTAGAGATTTGGGCGGGAGTATCGACGAGCAGTACTTC. The encoded protein is CSARDLGGSIDEQYF.

This clone occurred many times. The chain recombines TRBV9 with TRBJ1-1; no firm D call. The V gene's germline CDR1 is SGDLS and CDR2 YYNGEE. The length of the CDR3 is 13 residues. V was clipped by 0 bases and J by 3 bases, with 6 bases between them. The CDR3 region is CASSVARDTEAFF. The CDR3 DNA reads as TGTGCCAGCAGCGTAGCTAGGGACACTGAAGCTTTCTTT.

Many counts were recorded for this clone. V usage is TRBV27 and J usage is TRBJ2-3; D gene ambiguous. V was cut by 2 bases and J by 1 base, with 7 bases left in between. The germline CDR1 and CDR2 sequences are MNHEY and SMNVEV (reference sequence). This CDR3 is 14 amino acids long. The CDR3 is CASSLRVGTDTQYF. Here the CDR3 DNA reads TGTGCCAGCAGTTTAAGGGTAGGCACAGATACGCAGTATTTT.

This clone showed up just a few times. The rearrangement links TRBV2 to TRBJ2-1, with TRBD1 matching over 10 bases. CDR1 and CDR2 from the germline V gene are SNHLY and FYNNEI. After removal of 5 bases from V and 14 bases from J, the junction contained 15 bases not matched to a gene. The CDR3 loop spans 15 amino acids. In DNA form, the CDR3 reads TGTGCCAGCAGTTCGGACAGGGGGGTGGGTGTGAGGGAGTTCTTC. Its translation: CASSSDRGVGVREFF.